Presented here are 16 T cell receptor beta chains from one specimen sequenced in a study of tissue T cells after allogeneic stem cell transplantation. Generated by immunoSEQ multiplex PCR, the TCRdb table keeps only in-frame clones and is missing some. This table has roughly 45,000 clones, roughly 73% appearing once. What was sequenced was sorted cells pooled from one or two spleens. The receptors stem from a pool of C57BL/6 mice in good health.

As to this clone: Gene names are the mouse ones. The CDR3 end lies 1 residue beyond the end of the read and is filled in from the germline J gene. The V and J genes are TRBV3 and TRBJ2-7, with TRBD2 identical over 10 bases. The trim removed 3 bases at V and 4 bases at J, leaving 0 bases unmatched. The germline V gene has CDR1 SNHLY and CDR2 FYNGKV (reference sequence). This CDR3 comprises 13 residues. The CDR3 here is CASSLDWGYEQYF. The part of the CDR3 DNA that was read is TGTGCCAGCAGCTTGGACTGGGGGTATGAACAGTAC.

This clone was observed a handful of times. Mouse germline and gene names are used. The observed sequence ends 1 residue before the CDR3 terminus, with the missing tail filled in from the germline J gene. The J gene is TRBJ2-7, the V gene TRBV3; a possible D gene is TRBD2 (6 bases). Trimming pared 1 base from V and 5 bases from J, leaving 12 bases between. Germline CDR1 reads SNHLY; CDR2 reads FYNGKV (reference sequence). This CDR3 is 14 amino acids long. The CDR3 DNA, read in part, is TGTGCCAGCAGCTTAGGCTGGGGAATTGATGAACAGTAC. Amino acids: CASSLGWGIDEQY. The full CDR3 is CASSLGWGIDEQYF.

There are a few counts of this clone. The germline and genes are mouse ones. The DNA ends 1 residue before the CDR3 does, and the rest of the CDR3 is filled in from the germline J gene. V usage is TRBV5 and J usage is TRBJ2-1; the D is unclear. The CDR3 runs to 13 residues. CDR1 and CDR2 (germline): LGHNA, YNLKQL (reference sequence). V was trimmed by 4 bases and J by 2 bases, leaving 6 bases between them. CDR3 bases read: TGTGCCAGCAGCCGACCCTACTATGCTGAGCAGTTC. Protein: CASSRPYYAEQF. The entire CDR3 reads CASSRPYYAEQFF.

For this clone: Genes and germline are mouse. The read ends 1 residue before the CDR3 terminus; that terminus is restored from the germline J gene. The chain joins TRBV13-2 to TRBJ2-5; 11 bases map to TRBD2. The germline V gene encodes CDR1 NNHNN and CDR2 SYGAGS (reference sequence). The CDR3 is 15 residues long. The V segment lost 5 bases and the J segment 0 bases; nucleotides outside the gene matches: 2. The DNA read from the CDR3 is TGTGCCAGCGGCGGACTGGGGGGTAACCAAGACACCCAGTAC. As protein: CASGGLGGNQDTQY. The entire CDR3 protein reads CASGGLGGNQDTQYF.

A remark on this clone: Mouse gene names apply. Read coverage stops 1 residue before the CDR3 terminus; the germline J gene supplies the remainder. The rearrangement joins TRBV1 to TRBJ2-3; 9 bases match TRBD2. V trimming: 3 bases; J trimming: 0 bases; junction bases outside the gene matches: 7. This CDR3 spans 17 amino acids. Germline V gene data show CDR1 as NSQYPW and CDR2 as LRSPGD (reference sequence). The CDR3 reads CTCSASGTGRSAETLYF. Incomplete CDR3 DNA: TGCACCTGCAGTGCTTCCGGGACTGGGCGTAGTGCAGAAACGCTGTAT.

A note on this clone: Mouse germline and gene names are used. Sequencing ends 1 residue short of the CDR3 end; the germline J gene provides the rest. The chain combines TRBV16 with TRBJ2-5, with no clear D. Germline CDR1 reads SGHSA; CDR2 reads FRNQAP. The CDR3 consists of 12 residues. V lost 3 bases to trimming and J lost 0 bases, with 1 base between them. The CDR3 is CASSFNQDTQYF. The CDR3 DNA, read in part, is TGTGCAAGCAGCTTCAACCAAGACACCCAGTAC.

Notes on this clone: Gene names refer to mouse genes. The read terminates 1 residue ahead of where the CDR3 ends, so the germline J gene completes it. The V call is TRBV2, the J call TRBJ2-3, with 9 bases matching TRBD1. With 5 bases clipped from V and 1 base from J, the junction kept 7 bases outside the gene matches. Germline V gene sequence: CDR1 LGHNA, CDR2 YSYQKL. The CDR3 is made up of 16 amino acids. The CDR3 is CASSRQGGGGAETLYF. The CDR3 bases that were read are TGTGCCAGCAGCAGACAGGGGGGCGGAGGTGCAGAAACGCTGTAT.

This clone was observed a few times. Gene and germline names: mouse. The CDR3 end is not reached by the read, which stops 1 residue before it; the germline J gene fills it in. The rearrangement joins TRBV31 to TRBJ2-7; D may be TRBD2 (7 bases). Germline loops: CDR1 GKSSPN, CDR2 SITVG. Between the trimmed V and J ends, which lost 0 bases and 0 bases, there was a span of 9 bases. The CDR3 loop spans 14 amino acids. CDR3 sequence reads: CAWSLGGGSYEQYF. Partial CDR3 DNA: TGTGCCTGGAGTCTAGGGGGGGGCTCCTATGAACAGTAC.

In the case of this clone: Gene and germline names: mouse. The sequence runs out 1 residue before the end of the CDR3; the remainder is reconstructed from the germline J gene. Other DNA sequences in this specimen translate into the identical CDR3. The V call is TRBV31, the J call TRBJ2-5, with 7 bases matching TRBD2. V shed 0 bases and J 0 bases; nucleotides not matched to a gene: 0. CDR1 is GKSSPN and CDR2 is SITVG in the germline V gene. The CDR3 runs 14 residues. The CDR3 reads CAWSLGGNQDTQYF. CDR3 DNA (partial): TGTGCCTGGAGTCTGGGGGGGAACCAAGACACCCAGTAC. Drawing the rest from reference TRBV31 and TRBJ2-5, the complete variable domain is AQTIHQWPVAEIKAVGSPLSLGCTIKGKSSPNLYWYWQATGGTLQQLFYSITVGQVESVVQLNLSASRPKDDQFILSTEKLLLSHSGFYLCAWSLGGNQDTQYFGPGTRLLVL.

Remarks on this clone: Gene and germline names: mouse. The sequence runs out 1 residue before the end of the CDR3; the remainder is reconstructed from the germline J gene. Other DNA sequences in the sample encode the same CDR3. The chain employs TRBV13-2 and TRBJ2-7; D is unclear. The CDR3 covers 12 residues. CDR1 is NNHNN and CDR2 is SYGAGS in the germline V gene (reference sequence). Deletions cut 0 bases from V and 6 bases from J, with 7 bases between. The CDR3 spells CASGDAGSEQYF. The covered CDR3 bases are TGTGCCAGCGGTGATGCGGGGAGTGAACAGTAC.

Worth noting for this clone: Mouse gene names and germline throughout. The sequenced fragment ends 1 residue before the CDR3 boundary, so the rest is inferred from the germline J gene. This rearrangement joins TRBV16 to TRBJ2-4, with D perhaps assigned TRBD1 or TRBD2 (5 bases each). Germline CDR1 and CDR2: SGHSA and FRNQAP. The CDR3 loop spans 14 amino acids. The germline V and J ends were trimmed by 5 bases and 0 bases, with 9 bases remaining between them. The CDR3 sequence: CASSPRDSQNTLYF. The DNA read from the CDR3 is TGTGCAAGCAGCCCCCGGGACAGTCAAAACACCTTGTAC.

In regard to this clone: Gene names and germline match the mouse. The observed sequence ends 1 residue before the CDR3 terminus, with the missing tail filled in from the germline J gene. Different DNA sequences within this sample yield the same CDR3. The V gene is TRBV31, the J gene TRBJ2-5; no clear D gene. This CDR3 region has 13 residues. The V and J ends lost 0 bases and 0 bases respectively, with 4 bases between them. The germline gives CDR1 GKSSPN, CDR2 SITVG. The sequenced CDR3 bases are TGTGCCTGGAGTCTTTACAACCAAGACACCCAGTAC. Amino acid sequence: CAWSLYNQDTQY. The CDR3 reads in full as CAWSLYNQDTQYF.

Note on this clone: Gene names and germline refer to mouse. The DNA ends 1 residue before the CDR3 does, and the rest of the CDR3 is filled in from the germline J gene. Other DNA variants within this sample encode the same CDR3. This chain joins TRBV1 and TRBJ1-3, with D possibly TRBD1 on 6 matching bases. Trimming pared 3 bases from V and 0 bases from J, leaving 9 bases between. The germline gives CDR1 NSQYPW, CDR2 LRSPGD (reference sequence). The CDR3 spans 15 residues. The CDR3 sequence: CTCSAGTNSGNTLYF. The part of the CDR3 DNA that was read is TGCACCTGCAGTGCCGGGACAAATTCTGGAAATACGCTCTAT.

This clone occurred a few times. Here the gene names and germline are mouse. The read is 1 residue too short to cover the CDR3 end, so that end is filled in from the germline J gene. V and J are TRBV16 and TRBJ2-7; D tentatively fits TRBD1 or TRBD2 (6 bases each). The length of the CDR3 is 14 residues. V was trimmed by 1 base and J by 2 bases, leaving 9 bases between them. From germline, CDR1 is SGHSA and CDR2 FRNQAP. The sequenced part of the CDR3 DNA is TGTGCAAGCAGCTTAGTTGGGGGCACCTATGAACAGTAC. This translates into CASSLVGGTYEQY. The entire CDR3 reads CASSLVGGTYEQYF.

This clone was found a few times. Germline and genes: mouse. The DNA ends 1 residue before the CDR3 does, and the rest of the CDR3 is filled in from the germline J gene. The chain links TRBV20 to TRBJ2-1, with TRBD2 matching over 9 bases. J lost 1 base, V lost 0 bases, and 1 base had no gene match. The germline gives CDR1 GFQATS, CDR2 STVNSAI. The CDR3 extends over 15 amino acids. The sequenced CDR3 bases are TGTGGTGCTAGGGACTGGGGGGGGAACTATGCTGAGCAGTTC. This translates into CGARDWGGNYAEQF. The entire CDR3 sequence reads CGARDWGGNYAEQFF.

The sample holds one count of this clone. All gene names here are mouse names. The read finishes 1 residue shy of the CDR3 end, and the germline J gene is used to complete it. J is TRBJ2-4 and V is TRBV15; 8 bases align to TRBD2. The V gene end was trimmed by 2 bases and the J gene end by 5 bases; junction bases not matched to a gene: 6. Germline V gene sequence: CDR1 SGHND, CDR2 FRSKSL. This CDR3 comprises 15 residues. The CDR3 here is CASSLTGGALNTLYF. Partial CDR3 DNA: TGTGCCAGCAGTTTAACCGGGGGGGCGCTAAACACCTTGTAC. The full variable domain, rest sourced from reference TRBV15 and TRBJ2-4, is DAGVTQTPRHEVAEKGQTIILKCEPVSGHNDLFWYRQTKIQGLELLSYFRSKSLMEDGGAFKDRFKAEMLNSSFSTLKIQPTEPKDSAVYLCASSLTGGALNTLYFGAGTRLSVL.